These 26 T cell receptor beta chains share one sample of origin, sequenced in a study of blood T cell repertoires in COVID-19. Produced via immunoSEQ multiplex PCR; TCRdb's table is partial and in-frame only. The table includes 110,000 to 150,000 clones, around 80% detected once. Specimen: peripheral blood. All receptors derive from a woman aged 45-59 years with acute or convalescent COVID-19.

The chain joins TRBV12-3 or TRBV12-4 to TRBJ2-2; D unclear. Trimming shortened V by 1 base and J by 7 bases, and 7 bases separated the two germline ends. The CDR3 runs to 13 residues. CDR3 protein: CASSLGGYGELFF. CDR3 DNA sequence: TGTGCCAGCAGTTTAGGCGGATACGGGGAGCTGTTTTTT.

By proportion, this clone is medium-sized. The chain has TRBV2 and TRBJ2-7; TRBD1 aligns across 11 bases. Trimming removed 8 bases from V and 10 bases from J; junction bases left unmatched: 7. CDR3 length: 12 amino acids. Germline-derived CDR1 and CDR2 are SNHLY and FYNNEI. CDR3 in DNA: TGTGCCAGCGGGACAGGGGGACTCGAACAGTACTTC. The encoded protein is CASGTGGLEQYF.

This clone was observed at least ten times. The J gene is TRBJ1-3, the V gene TRBV4-3; the D is unclear. This CDR3 comprises 16 residues. CDR1 and CDR2 from the germline V gene are LGHNA and YSLEER. The germline V and J ends were trimmed by 0 bases and 3 bases, with 12 bases remaining between them. CDR3 sequence (DNA): TGCGCCAGCAGCCAAGATGGACTCGGAGATGGAAACACCATATATTTT. Its protein is CASSQDGLGDGNTIYF.

The chain combines TRBV5-1 with TRBJ1-4; 7 bases agree with TRBD1. In germline, CDR1 is SGHRS, CDR2 YFSETQ. V shed 1 base and J 10 bases; nucleotides not matched to a gene: 7. The CDR3 runs to 14 residues. CDR3 sequence: CASSLNDRVGKLFF. The CDR3 nucleotides read TGCGCCAGCAGCTTGAATGACAGGGTGGGAAAACTGTTTTTT.

This clone was recorded only once. The chain combines TRBV30 with TRBJ1-2, with 10 positions matching TRBD1. Germline V gives CDR1 GTSNPN, CDR2 SVGIG (reference sequence). The CDR3 sequence is 17 residues long. V shed 3 bases and J 4 bases; nucleotides not matched to a gene: 14. For the CDR3, the DNA is TGTGCCTGGAGCGACACCGGGACAGGGGTTACCCTCTATGGCTACACCTTC. Translated: CAWSDTGTGVTLYGYTF.

This chain links TRBV19 with TRBJ1-6; 8 positions agree with TRBD1. Germline CDR1 is LNHDA and CDR2 is SQIVND (reference sequence). V was pared by 4 bases and J by 5 bases, with 10 bases of the junction left unmatched. This CDR3 has 17 amino acids. The CDR3 protein is CASSTPSGTGDNSPLHF. CDR3 DNA sequence: TGTGCCAGTAGTACCCCCAGCGGGACAGGAGATAATTCACCCCTCCACTTT.

The rearrangement links TRBV2 to TRBJ1-5; 7 nucleotides align to TRBD1. The CDR3 has 15 amino acids. Germline CDR1 reads SNHLY; CDR2 reads FYNNEI. The junction had 13 bases not matched to a gene; V was cut back by 8 bases and J by 6 bases. For the CDR3, the DNA is TGTGCCAGCGGGACAGACTTTGGGGGTCGTCAGCCCCAGCATTTT. The encoded protein is CASGTDFGGRQPQHF.

The chain combines TRBV9 with TRBJ1-5; 7 positions agree with TRBD1. The V and J ends lost 4 bases and 5 bases, in that order; junction bases with no gene match: 6. This CDR3 spans 14 amino acids. CDR1 is SGDLS and CDR2 is YYNGEE in the germline V gene. CDR3 coding DNA: TGTGCCAGCAGCCGGGACAGTGGTTATCAGCCCCAGCATTTT. Its protein is CASSRDSGYQPQHF.

The rearrangement uses TRBV7-2 and TRBJ2-3; 12 bases match TRBD2. V was pared by 1 base and J by 3 bases, with 8 bases of the junction left unmatched. In germline, CDR1 is SGHTA, CDR2 FQGNSA. The CDR3 spans 18 residues. Here the CDR3 DNA reads TGTGCCAGCAGCTTAGAGGCTAGCGGGGGGGCTGGGACAGATACGCAGTATTTT. As protein: CASSLEASGGAGTDTQYF.

The chain uses TRBV5-1 and TRBJ1-2; D unresolved. CDR3 length: 13 amino acids. Germline V lookup: CDR1 SGHRS, CDR2 YFSETQ. Trimming shortened V by 4 bases and J by 2 bases, and 9 bases separated the two germline ends. In DNA, the CDR3 is TGCGCCAGCAGCCTCCTCGGGAACTATGGCTACACCTTC. It is translated as CASSLLGNYGYTF.

Only a few counts were recorded for this clone. The V gene is TRBV28, the J gene TRBJ1-2; 7 bases are a match to TRBD1. The germline CDR1 and CDR2 sequences are MDHEN and SYDVKM. The CDR3 runs to 11 residues. The V gene end was trimmed by 5 bases and the J gene end by 7 bases; junction bases not matched to a gene: 1. CDR3 DNA: TGTGCCAGCAGTAGGGGGCCTGGCTACACCTTC. It translates to CASSRGPGYTF.

V and J are TRBV4-1 and TRBJ2-3; the match to TRBD1 covers 8 bases. The length of the CDR3 is 15 residues. J lost 6 bases, V lost 4 bases, and 9 bases had no gene match. Germline V gives CDR1 MGHRA, CDR2 YSYEKL. CDR3 amino acids: CASSRSDREADTQYF. CDR3 in DNA: TGCGCCAGCAGCCGATCGGACAGGGAGGCGGATACGCAGTATTTT.

This clone appeared a few times. The chain combines TRBV7-9 with TRBJ1-2; no reliable D call. The germline gives CDR1 SEHNR, CDR2 FQNEAQ (reference sequence). The CDR3 is 17 residues long. Between the trimmed V and J ends, which lost 1 base and 0 bases, there was a span of 15 bases. The CDR3 DNA follows: TGTGCCAGCAGCTTAGTCGGCGGCTTAAGATCTAACTATGGCTACACCTTC. Residues: CASSLVGGLRSNYGYTF.

V gene TRBV11-2 combines with J gene TRBJ1-3; unclear D gene. CDR3 size: 14 residues. The germline V gene has CDR1 SGHAT and CDR2 FQNNGV. V lost 5 bases to trimming and J lost 0 bases, with 8 bases between them. The CDR3 sequence: CASSPTDSGNTIYF. DNA of the CDR3: TGTGCCAGCAGCCCTACAGACTCTGGAAACACCATATATTTT.

The J gene is TRBJ2-1, the V gene TRBV28; 9 bases are a match to TRBD2. V gave up 7 bases and J gave up 5 bases; unmatched junction bases: 18. The CDR3 is made up of 18 amino acids. CDR1 and CDR2 (germline): MDHEN, SYDVKM. DNA of the CDR3: TGTGCCAGCACCCCTTTGGCGGGGGGGATCGATGGGGACAATGAGCAGTTCTTC. Its translation is CASTPLAGGIDGDNEQFF.

The chain has TRBV6-4 and TRBJ2-1; 11 bases align to TRBD2. The CDR3 is 13 residues long. V trimming: 7 bases; J trimming: 10 bases; junction bases outside the gene matches: 6. Germline V gene sequence: CDR1 MRHNA, CDR2 SNTAGT. In nucleotides, the CDR3 is TGTGCCAGCAAGGCAGTAGCGGGGGGGGAGCAGTTCTTC. Translation gives CASKAVAGGEQFF.

This chain connects TRBV30 to TRBJ2-1; maybe TRBD2 (5 bases). The germline V gene encodes CDR1 GTSNPN and CDR2 SVGIG (reference sequence). V was pared by 0 bases and J by 12 bases, with 12 bases between. The CDR3 is 12 amino acids. The CDR3 coding sequence is TGTGCCTGGAGTGTTAGTCCGGCGGGGCAGTTCTTC. It is translated as CAWSVSPAGQFF. Variable domain in full (rest from reference TRBV30 and TRBJ2-1): SQTIHQWPATLVQPVGSPLSLECTVEGTSNPNLYWYRQAAGRGLQLLFYSVGIGQISSEVPQNLSASRPQDRQFILSSKKLLLSDSGFYLCAWSVSPAGQFFGPGTRLTVL.

CDR3 residues: CASSQGTPLGETQYF. The DNA of the CDR3 is TGTGCCAGCAGCCAAGGTACTCCCCTCGGGGAGACCCAGTACTTC. This chain connects TRBV3-1 (or the pseudogene TRBV3-2) to TRBJ2-5; D not resolved. V lost 1 base and J 5 bases, leaving 14 bases between the germline ends. The CDR3 covers 15 residues. Germline-derived CDR1 and CDR2 are LGHDT and YNNKEL (reference sequence).

The chain recombines TRBV9 with TRBJ1-2; 9 bases line up with TRBD1. CDR1 is SGDLS and CDR2 is YYNGEE in the germline V gene. V trimming: 0 bases; J trimming: 7 bases; junction bases outside the gene matches: 16. This CDR3 is 18 amino acids long. CDR3: CASSVEPRLWTGAGGYTF. CDR3 in DNA: TGTGCCAGCAGCGTAGAACCCCGGCTTTGGACAGGGGCAGGTGGCTACACCTTC.

This clone was detected only once. The chain carries TRBV18 and TRBJ2-7, with 9 bases lining up with TRBD1. CDR3 length: 15 residues. Germline trimming cut 3 bases from V and 5 bases from J; bases unmatched to any gene: 8. Germline assignment: CDR1 KGHSH and CDR2 LQKENI. The CDR3 spells CASSPRTGAAHEQYF. CDR3 bases: TGTGCCAGCTCACCTAGGACAGGGGCGGCCCACGAGCAGTACTTC.

This clone was seen once. The chain combines TRBV25-1 with TRBJ1-6; the D gene is possibly TRBD1 (6 bases). The germline V gene encodes CDR1 MGHDK and CDR2 SYGVNS. CDR3 size: 18 residues. Trimming removed 1 base from V and 6 bases from J, with 19 bases in between. CDR3 in DNA: TGTGCCAGCAGTGAATTTGGGGTGTCTGGACAGCTTAATTCACCCCTCCACTTT. Translation: CASSEFGVSGQLNSPLHF.

This clone was recorded once. The rearrangement uses TRBV6-5 and TRBJ1-4; possibly TRBD1 for D (5 bases). With 5 bases removed from V and 3 bases from J, the gap between germline ends came to 10 bases. The CDR3 has 14 amino acids. Germline CDR1 and CDR2: MNHEY and SVGAGI. The chain's CDR3 is CASSPGSANEKLFF. For the CDR3, the DNA is TGTGCCAGCAGTCCAGGGTCTGCTAATGAAAAACTGTTTTTT.

V gene TRBV18 combines with J gene TRBJ1-6; 7 nucleotides agree with TRBD1. Per the germline V gene, CDR1 is KGHSH and CDR2 is LQKENI. This CDR3 comprises 17 residues. J was trimmed by 10 bases and V by 3 bases; bases with no gene match: 15. The DNA for the CDR3 is TGTGCCAGCTCACCGAGGGAGATGACAGGGTCGGGATCACCCCTCCACTTT. This encodes CASSPREMTGSGSPLHF.

The genes are TRBV30 and TRBJ2-1, with D perhaps matching TRBD2 (6 bases). Germline assignment: CDR1 GTSNPN and CDR2 SVGIG (reference sequence). The CDR3 totals 15 residues. V was cut by 4 bases and J by 0 bases, with 13 bases left in between. CDR3 DNA sequence: TGTGCCTGGACCTCTGGGGGGACCTCCTACAATGAGCAGTTCTTC. Residues: CAWTSGGTSYNEQFF.

A single count supports this clone. The rearrangement links TRBV30 to TRBJ1-5; D may be TRBD1 (6 bases). Between the trimmed V and J ends, which lost 0 bases and 4 bases, there was a span of 10 bases. The CDR3 spans 14 residues. Germline CDR1 GTSNPN, CDR2 SVGIG (reference sequence). DNA for the CDR3: TGTGCCTGGAGTGTATGGACAGCGAATCAGCCCCAGCATTTT. It codes for CAWSVWTANQPQHF.

In this sample, this clone turned up once. The chain joins TRBV7-6 to TRBJ1-4; tentative D call: TRBD1 (6 bases). Trimming took 2 bases from V and 3 from J, leaving 7 bases between them. This CDR3 region has 14 residues. Looked up from germline, CDR1 is SGHVS and CDR2 is FNYEAQ. CDR3 DNA sequence: TGTGCCAGCAGCTTACCAGGGGCTAATGAAAAACTGTTTTTT. Protein sequence: CASSLPGANEKLFF.